The 21 T cell receptor beta chains below all came from one sample that was sequenced in a study of regulatory T cells in long-lasting Graves disease. Construction of the TCR beta libraries employed iRepertoire HTBI primers in conjunction with Arm-PCR of CDR3 regions. TCRdb passed the multiplex PCR reads through MiXCR, listing each CDR3 protein once. Seen here are hundreds of thousands of distinct CDR3 sequences, roughly 30% observed once, and the top ten hold under 55%. Time point described: persistent/refractory GD, antithyroid drugs over 5 years with positive TRAb. From RNA extracted from PBMCs, the TCR library was made. Here the sequenced sample was peripheral blood mononuclear cells (PBMCs), taken when the disease was refractory, from a patient treated with antithyroid drugs. The receptors originated from a female donor with Graves disease.

This clonotype was recorded once. This could be a read error, since a much larger clone is one nucleotide away. This chain connects TRBV2 to TRBJ1-2; maybe TRBD1 (6 bases). V was shortened by 7 bases and J by 6 bases, with 12 bases between the two germline ends. Germline values: CDR1 SNHLY, CDR2 FYNNEI. The CDR3 has 12 amino acids. Written as DNA, the CDR3 is TGTGCCAGCACCCCTAACAGGGATGGCTACACCTTC. Protein sequence: CASTPNRDGYTF.

The genes are TRBV4-1 and TRBJ1-4, with TRBD1 identical over 9 bases. Germline V gene data show CDR1 as MGHRA and CDR2 as YSYEKL. J lost 8 bases, V lost 5 bases, and 9 bases had no gene match. The CDR3 is 15 residues long. The chain's CDR3 is CASSYRQGVGEKLFF. DNA of the CDR3: TGCGCCAGCAGCTACCGACAGGGGGTAGGGGAAAAACTGTTTTTT.

The chain is built from TRBV29-1 and TRBJ1-1; TRBD1 aligns across 11 bases. There are 12 residues in the CDR3. V shed 4 bases, J shed 9 bases, and the junction held 4 bases outside the gene matches. CDR1 and CDR2 (germline): SQVTM, ANQGSEA. In nucleotides, the CDR3 is TGCAGCGTTGGGGACAGGGGGTGGAAAGCTTTCTTT. It encodes CSVGDRGWKAFF.

The chain links TRBV20-1 to TRBJ2-7, with D maybe TRBD2 (5 bases). Germline CDR1 reads DFQATT; CDR2 reads SNEGSKA (reference sequence). V was shortened by 1 base and J by 2 bases, with 18 bases between the two germline ends. The CDR3 has 16 amino acids. In DNA, the CDR3 is TGCAGTGCTAGAGGGGTAGCGACCTCATTTACCTACGAGCAGTACTTC. It yields the protein CSARGVATSFTYEQYF.

The chain joins TRBV20-1 to TRBJ1-1, with 8 positions matching TRBD1. J was trimmed by 0 bases and V by 6 bases; bases with no gene match: 12. This CDR3 is 16 amino acids long. Germline V gene lookup returns CDR1 DFQATT and CDR2 SNEGSKA (reference sequence). Written as DNA, the CDR3 is TGCAGTGCCCCCGGACAGGGAGCTTCCATGAACACTGAAGCTTTCTTT. Protein product: CSAPGQGASMNTEAFF.

This clonotype occurred a few times. The chain has TRBV12-3 or TRBV12-4 and TRBJ2-7; the match to TRBD2 covers 7 bases. The CDR3 totals 15 residues. The junction had 7 bases not matched to a gene; V was cut back by 5 bases and J by 0 bases. The DNA for the CDR3 is TGTGCCAGCAGTGCAGGGACTATCAGCTCCTACGAGCAGTACTTC. The encoded protein is CASSAGTISSYEQYF.

The rearrangement uses TRBV9 and TRBJ1-1; TRBD1 might be the D (5 bases). The CDR3 is 13 residues long. V was cut by 0 bases and J by 11 bases, with 14 bases left in between. Germline lookup yields CDR1 SGDLS and CDR2 YYNGEE. Written as DNA, the CDR3 is TGTGCCAGCAGCGTAGAGGCAGGGAGTATGGCTTTCTTT. This encodes CASSVEAGSMAFF. The full variable domain, with the rest looked up from reference TRBV9 and TRBJ1-1, is DSGVTQTPKHLITATGQRVTLRCSPRSGDLSVYWYQQSLDQGLQFLIQYYNGEERAKGNILERFSAQQFPDLHSELNLSSLELGDSALYFCASSVEAGSMAFFGQGTRLTVV.

This clonotype was observed a single time. The chain links TRBV11-2 to TRBJ2-7, with D perhaps given as TRBD1 or TRBD2 (5 bases each). Germline CDR1 reads SGHAT; CDR2 reads FQNNGV. CDR3 length: 15 residues. V was shortened by 1 base and J by 4 bases, with 14 bases between the two germline ends. CDR3 nucleotide sequence: TGTGCCAGCAGCTTAGGCACCGTGGGGGAGTACGAGCAGTACTTC. Protein: CASSLGTVGEYEQYF.

This chain joins TRBV3-1 and TRBJ2-5; 9 bases line up with TRBD2. Germline-derived CDR1 and CDR2 are LGHDT and YNNKEL (reference sequence). The CDR3 is made up of 17 amino acids. With 1 base clipped from V and 9 bases from J, the junction kept 15 bases outside the gene matches. The CDR3 DNA reads as TGTGCCAGCAGCCAAGGTGGGATGGCTAGCGGGGCGGAGGCCCAGTACTTC. It specifies CASSQGGMASGAEAQYF.

This clonotype was counted at least ten times. This rearrangement joins TRBV28 to TRBJ1-2; TRBD1 might be the D (5 bases). Trimming left V 7 bases short and J 6 bases short, with 12 bases between. CDR3 size: 12 residues. Germline values: CDR1 MDHEN, CDR2 SYDVKM. Here the CDR3 reads CASTEMGDGYTF. CDR3 DNA sequence: TGTGCCAGCACCGAGATGGGGGATGGCTACACCTTC.

In this sample, this clonotype turned up many times. The rearrangement links TRBV13 to TRBJ2-5; tentative D call: TRBD1 (6 bases). Germline loops: CDR1 PRHDT, CDR2 FYEKMQ (reference sequence). The ends were cut back, 6 bases at V and 3 bases at J, with 11 bases in the middle. The CDR3 contains 13 residues. The CDR3 loop reads CASSYRVEETQYF. The CDR3 DNA reads TGTGCCAGCAGTTACAGGGTTGAAGAGACCCAGTACTTC.

J is TRBJ2-1 and V is TRBV9; weak D call: TRBD2 (6 bases). V lost 0 bases, J lost 7 bases, and 17 bases lay in between. CDR3 length: 16 amino acids. Germline CDR1 reads SGDLS; CDR2 reads YYNGEE. The CDR3: CASSVGAGTVGNEQFF. CDR3 in DNA: TGTGCCAGCAGCGTAGGGGCGGGGACGGTAGGGAATGAGCAGTTCTTC. Complete variable domain (other parts from reference TRBV9 and TRBJ2-1): DSGVTQTPKHLITATGQRVTLRCSPRSGDLSVYWYQQSLDQGLQFLIQYYNGEERAKGNILERFSAQQFPDLHSELNLSSLELGDSALYFCASSVGAGTVGNEQFFGPGTRLTVL.

This sequence joins TRBV2 and TRBJ2-7, with D possibly called TRBD1 or TRBD2 (6 bases each). V lost 2 bases and J lost 0, with 17 bases in between. The germline gives CDR1 SNHLY, CDR2 FYNNEI. The CDR3 is 17 residues long. This CDR3 reads CASSEYVGGVSSYEQYF. The CDR3 DNA is TGTGCCAGCAGTGAATATGTCGGGGGCGTTAGCTCCTACGAGCAGTACTTC.

The chain couples TRBV12-3 or TRBV12-4 to TRBJ2-1; TRBD2 matches at 9 bases. J gave up 11 bases and V 3 bases, and 11 bases lay outside the gene matches. This CDR3 is built from 15 residues. CDR3 sequence (DNA): TGTGCCAGCAGTTTCAGTCAGCGGGAGGAATTTAAGCAGTTCTTC. Its translation is CASSFSQREEFKQFF.

The genes are TRBV19 and TRBJ1-1; TRBD1 is a possible D gene (5 bases). CDR1 and CDR2 from the germline V gene are LNHDA and SQIVND (reference sequence). This CDR3 has 15 amino acids. Trimming cost V 3 bases and J 5 bases, with 16 bases left between them. Here the CDR3 DNA reads TGTGCCAGTAGTATGAACGCCGGGGGTGGTACTGAAGCTTTCTTT. Translating it yields CASSMNAGGGTEAFF. Together with reference TRBV19 and TRBJ1-1, the CDR3 gives the full variable domain: DGGITQSPKYLFRKEGQNVTLSCEQNLNHDAMYWYRQDPGQGLRLIYYSQIVNDFQKGDIAEGYSVSREKKESFPLTVTSAQKNPTAFYLCASSMNAGGGTEAFFGQGTRLTVV.

This clonotype was seen more than once but under ten times. The chain uses TRBV7-6 and TRBJ1-1; 7 bases are a match to TRBD1. Germline V gene data show CDR1 as SGHVS and CDR2 as FNYEAQ. The CDR3 length is 16 residues. The J segment lost 1 base and the V segment lost 4 bases, leaving 9 bases of the junction unmatched. The CDR3 region is CASSSSSQGGNTEAFF. Here the CDR3 DNA reads TGTGCCAGCAGCTCCTCATCCCAGGGGGGGAACACTGAAGCTTTCTTT.

This clonotype was seen more than once but under ten times. In DNA, the CDR3 is TGTGCCAGCAGTTTATGGGGGGGCATGGGCACTGAAGCTTTCTTT. Translation: CASSLWGGMGTEAFF. The chain carries TRBV12-3 or TRBV12-4 and TRBJ1-1; D perhaps matches TRBD1 (6 bases). The CDR3 consists of 15 residues. The ends were cut back, 2 bases at V and 4 bases at J, with 14 bases in the middle.

The table lists this clonotype with many counts. The CDR3 loop reads CASSLTENQPQHF. Written as DNA, the CDR3 is TGTGCCAGCAGTTTAACCGAGAATCAGCCCCAGCATTTT. The J gene is TRBJ1-5, the V gene TRBV12-3 or TRBV12-4; unclear D gene. The V end was cut by 2 bases, the J end by 4 bases, with 6 bases between. The CDR3 runs to 13 residues.

This clonotype was detected a few times. DNA for the CDR3: TGCAGTGCTAGAGCCCCTTATGCTACCACTGAAGCTTTCTTT. This translates into CSARAPYATTEAFF. This rearrangement joins TRBV20-1 to TRBJ1-1; D unresolved. Trimming cost V 1 base and J 4 bases, with 13 bases left between them. Germline CDR1 reads DFQATT; CDR2 reads SNEGSKA (reference sequence). CDR3 length: 14 amino acids.

Only a few counts were recorded for this clonotype. The gene calls are TRBV9 and TRBJ2-7, with 7 bases matching TRBD2. The V gene's germline CDR1 is SGDLS and CDR2 YYNGEE. V shed 0 bases, J shed 2 bases, and the junction held 5 bases outside the gene matches. CDR3 size: 15 residues. The CDR3 DNA reads TGTGCCAGCAGCGTAGAGGGAGCGGGGCCCTACGAGCAGTACTTC. Amino acid sequence: CASSVEGAGPYEQYF.

This clonotype was observed at least ten times. This chain links TRBV28 with TRBJ1-6; no reliable D call. Germline CDR1 and CDR2: MDHEN and SYDVKM. V gave up 2 bases and J gave up 7 bases, with 9 bases separating them. This CDR3 is built from 14 residues. In DNA, the CDR3 is TGTGCCAGCAGTTTACTGTTTTCAAATTCACCCCTCCACTTT. Encoded protein: CASSLLFSNSPLHF.